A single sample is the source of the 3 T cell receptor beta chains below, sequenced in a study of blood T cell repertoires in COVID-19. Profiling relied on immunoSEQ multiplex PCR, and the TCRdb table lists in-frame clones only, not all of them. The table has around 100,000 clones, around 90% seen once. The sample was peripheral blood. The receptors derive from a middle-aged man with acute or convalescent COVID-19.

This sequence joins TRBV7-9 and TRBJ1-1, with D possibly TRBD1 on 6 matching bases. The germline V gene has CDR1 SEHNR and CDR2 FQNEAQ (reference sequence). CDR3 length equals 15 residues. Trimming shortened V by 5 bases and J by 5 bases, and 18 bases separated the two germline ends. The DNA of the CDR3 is TGTGCCAGCAGCCGTATACAGGGAACGGGGACTGAAGCTTTCTTT. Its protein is CASSRIQGTGTEAFF.

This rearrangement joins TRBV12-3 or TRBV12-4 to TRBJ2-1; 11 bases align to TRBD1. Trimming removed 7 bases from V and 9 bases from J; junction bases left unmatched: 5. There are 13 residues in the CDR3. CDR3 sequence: CASTLGQGGEQFF. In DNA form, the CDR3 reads TGTGCCAGCACCCTGGGACAGGGGGGTGAGCAGTTCTTC.

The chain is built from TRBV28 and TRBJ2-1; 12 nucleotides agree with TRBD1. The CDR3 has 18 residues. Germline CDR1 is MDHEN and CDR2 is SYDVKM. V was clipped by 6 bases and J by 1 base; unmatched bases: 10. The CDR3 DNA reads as TGTGCCAGCAGATTAGGGGGACAGGGGGCGAGGTCCTACAATGAGCAGTTCTTC. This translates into CASRLGGQGARSYNEQFF.